Listed here are 25 T cell receptor beta chains from one sample, sequenced in a study of shared clonotypes between healthy human individuals. The method was immunoSEQ multiplex PCR; TCRdb's version includes in-frame clones alone and lacks a portion of them. The repertoire holds under 85,000 clones, with 62% as singletons. The sequenced material came from memory CD8+ T cells sorted from blood. Subset noted: CD45RO+ cells pooled with CCR7-negative TemRA cells. The receptor source for this set is a man aged 30-40 years in good health.

This clone was seen a handful of times. J is TRBJ1-5 and V is TRBV28, with D possibly matching TRBD1 (6 bases). Germline V CDR1 and CDR2: MDHEN, SYDVKM. This CDR3 is 19 amino acids long. V was trimmed by 6 bases and J by 2 bases, leaving 26 bases between them. CDR3 amino acids: CASSNLRDTEWGGNQPQHF. The DNA of the CDR3 is TGTGCCAGCAGCAACCTCCGGGACACCGAATGGGGTGGCAATCAGCCCCAGCATTTT.

This clone was detected a few times. The V and J genes are TRBV9 and TRBJ2-1, with no clear D. This CDR3 contains 11 residues. Germline CDR1 is SGDLS and CDR2 is YYNGEE. V was trimmed by 0 bases and J by 8 bases, leaving 3 bases between them. Here the CDR3 DNA reads TGTGCCAGCAGCGTAGGCTATGAGCAGTTCTTC. The encoded protein is CASSVGYEQFF.

The V and J genes are TRBV27 and TRBJ2-2; 12 bases fit TRBD2. The CDR3 length is 20 residues. Germline V gene lookup returns CDR1 MNHEY and CDR2 SMNVEV (reference sequence). V was clipped by 5 bases and J by 0 bases; unmatched bases: 13. CDR3 DNA: TGTGCCAGCAGTCTACCCATACAGACTAGCGGGAGAGCGAACACCGGGGAGCTGTTTTTT. It translates to CASSLPIQTSGRANTGELFF.

Concerning this clone itself: A much larger clone is a single base away; this may be a read error. This sequence joins TRBV6-4 and TRBJ2-1, with 13 positions matching TRBD2. Trimming took 2 bases from V and 5 from J; bases not matched to a gene: 0. Germline values: CDR1 MRHNA, CDR2 SNTAGT. This CDR3 has 15 amino acids. CDR3 nucleotide sequence: TGTGCCAGCAGTGACGGGACTAGCGGGAACAATGAGCAGTTCTTC. Translating it yields CASSDGTSGNNEQFF.

The chain has TRBV5-8 and TRBJ2-3, with TRBD2 matching over 11 bases. CDR3 size: 18 residues. V shed 2 bases, J shed 0 bases, and the junction held 8 bases outside the gene matches. Per the germline V gene, CDR1 is SGHTS and CDR2 is YDEGEE. CDR3 sequence reads: CASSFWGTSGTSTDTQYF. DNA of the CDR3: TGTGCCAGCAGCTTTTGGGGGACTAGCGGCACTAGCACAGATACGCAGTATTTT.

The chain uses TRBV5-1 and TRBJ2-1; no definite D call. Germline CDR1 SGHRS, CDR2 YFSETQ. CDR3 length equals 11 residues. V was cut by 6 bases and J by 7 bases, with 8 bases left in between. This chain's CDR3 is CASKWLNEQFF. The CDR3 DNA is TGCGCCAGCAAGTGGTTAAATGAGCAGTTCTTC.

Concerning this clone itself: A far larger clone is only one base removed, so a read error is likely. The rearrangement joins TRBV28 to TRBJ2-7; D unclear. The CDR3 length is 11 residues. V was shortened by 5 bases and J by 3 bases, with 5 bases between the two germline ends. Germline V gene data show CDR1 as MDHEN and CDR2 as SYDVKM. CDR3 loop: CASSVYYEQYF. CDR3 bases: TGTGCCAGCAGTGTATACTACGAGCAGTACTTC. The whole variable domain, filled in from reference TRBV28 and TRBJ2-7, reads DVKVTQSSRYLVKRTGEKVFLECVQDMDHENMFWYRQDPGLGLRLIYFSYDVKMKEKGDIPEGYSVSREKKERFSLILESASTNQTSMYLCASSVYYEQYFGPGTRLTVT.

The chain combines TRBV5-1 with TRBJ1-1; no firm D call. Germline V gives CDR1 SGHRS, CDR2 YFSETQ. The CDR3 has 14 residues. V was cut by 7 bases and J by 4 bases, with 17 bases left in between. For the CDR3, the DNA is TGCGCCAGCCGGGATGAGGGCTCGGGCACTGAAGCTTTCTTT. Its protein is CASRDEGSGTEAFF.

V gene TRBV9 combines with J gene TRBJ2-7, with TRBD1 matching over 10 bases. Germline CDR1 SGDLS, CDR2 YYNGEE. The CDR3 length is 15 residues. J lost 5 bases, V lost 4 bases, and 9 bases had no gene match. The DNA of the CDR3 is TGTGCCAGCAGCCCTCGACAGGGGGCAAACGACGAGCAGTACTTC. This sequence encodes CASSPRQGANDEQYF.

This chain uses TRBV14 with TRBJ2-7, with 7 bases fitting TRBD2. The CDR3 loop spans 14 amino acids. V dropped 3 bases and J dropped 9; count of bases not matched to a gene: 11. Germline-derived CDR1 and CDR2 are SGHDN and FVKESK. The CDR3 loop is CASSHREGREGQYF. The CDR3 coding sequence is TGTGCCAGCAGCCACAGAGAAGGGAGGGAGGGGCAGTACTTC.

This clone has just a few counts. This chain joins TRBV30 and TRBJ1-4; D possibly corresponds to TRBD1 (5 bases). CDR1 is GTSNPN and CDR2 is SVGIG in the germline V gene (reference sequence). CDR3 length: 12 amino acids. CDR3 loop: CASGATNEKLFF. In DNA form, the CDR3 reads TGTGCGTCGGGGGCAACTAATGAAAAACTGTTTTTT.

The V call is TRBV6-1, the J call TRBJ2-3, with 8 positions matching TRBD1. The CDR3 is made up of 13 amino acids. The V and J ends lost 8 bases and 4 bases, in that order; junction bases with no gene match: 5. Germline CDR1 and CDR2: MNHNS and SASEGT. The CDR3 DNA reads TGTGCCAGCGGGGGACAGGCCCCAGATACGCAGTATTTT. Encoded protein: CASGGQAPDTQYF.

The CDR3 DNA sequence: TGCGCCAGCAGCGTCGGAACAGGGGGCCTACAAGAGACCCAGTACTTC. As protein: CASSVGTGGLQETQYF. V usage is TRBV5-1 and J usage is TRBJ2-5, with 9 nucleotides matching TRBD1. The V segment lost 4 bases and the J segment 2 bases; nucleotides outside the gene matches: 9. This CDR3 is 16 amino acids long. CDR1 SGHRS and CDR2 YFSETQ come from the germline V gene.

The V and J genes are TRBV27 and TRBJ2-7; a weak D match, TRBD1 (5 bases). The germline CDR1 and CDR2 sequences are MNHEY and SMNVEV (reference sequence). The CDR3 spans 15 residues. Trimming stripped 2 bases from V and 3 bases from J, with 14 bases between. The DNA for the CDR3 is TGTGCCAGCAGTTTACAGGGCCTTCCGGGCTACGAGCAGTACTTC. This sequence encodes CASSLQGLPGYEQYF.

V gene TRBV29-1 combines with J gene TRBJ2-7; 9 bases line up with TRBD2. The length of the CDR3 is 16 residues. Trimming removed 5 bases from V and 4 bases from J; junction bases left unmatched: 15. Germline values: CDR1 SQVTM, CDR2 ANQGSEA. The CDR3 nucleotides are TGCAGCGTTAGGGGCCGGGCGGGAGGGCAAGGTTACGAGCAGTACTTC. Translating gives CSVRGRAGGQGYEQYF.

This clone was detected only a few times. The chain uses TRBV28 and TRBJ1-5, with D unclear. The germline V and J ends were trimmed by 3 bases and 7 bases, with 7 bases remaining between them. In germline, CDR1 is MDHEN, CDR2 SYDVKM. The CDR3 covers 12 residues. The CDR3 loop is CASSFLGQPQHF. Written as DNA, the CDR3 is TGTGCCAGCAGTTTCTTAGGACAGCCCCAGCATTTT.

The V call is TRBV9, the J call TRBJ2-1; TRBD1 might be the D (7 bases). With 7 bases removed from V and 0 bases from J, the gap between germline ends came to 14 bases. The CDR3 extends over 15 amino acids. CDR1 SGDLS and CDR2 YYNGEE come from the germline V gene. CDR3 in DNA: TGTGCCAGCGGGGGGACAGCCGTCTCCTACAATGAGCAGTTCTTC. Protein sequence: CASGGTAVSYNEQFF.

The gene calls are TRBV27 and TRBJ2-7, with TRBD1 matching over 7 bases. Germline CDR1 MNHEY, CDR2 SMNVEV (reference sequence). The V and J ends lost 6 bases and 4 bases, in that order; junction bases with no gene match: 9. CDR3 size: 14 residues. CDR3 loop: CASRIAAGGYEQYF. In DNA form, the CDR3 reads TGTGCCAGCAGAATCGCCGCAGGGGGATACGAGCAGTACTTC.

The gene calls are TRBV6-1 and TRBJ2-6; D not certain. CDR1 and CDR2 from the germline V gene are MNHNS and SASEGT. Trimming left V 7 bases short and J 2 bases short, with 9 bases between. The CDR3 has 14 residues. CDR3 sequence: CASNTVTGANVLTF. The CDR3 bases are TGTGCCAGCAACACGGTTACTGGGGCCAACGTCCTGACTTTC.

V gene TRBV27 combines with J gene TRBJ2-3; D remains unclear. The CDR3 is 12 residues long. The germline CDR1 and CDR2 sequences are MNHEY and SMNVEV (reference sequence). V was pared by 3 bases and J by 5 bases, with 6 bases between. CDR3 region: CASSLQGDTQYF. The CDR3, as DNA: TGTGCCAGCAGTTTGCAAGGAGATACGCAGTATTTT.

At least ten counts were recorded for this clone. The junction and the germline gene differ at one end; a read error may be behind it. The V call is TRBV9, the J call TRBJ2-1, with 7 bases identical to TRBD1. CDR1 and CDR2 from the germline V gene are SGDLS and YYNGEE. The CDR3 covers 15 residues. The CDR3 region has the DNA TGTGCCAGCACCGTAGAGGGGGCGCCAGCCAATGAGCAGTTCTTC. Protein: CASTVEGAPANEQFF.

CDR3 region: CASSIGQNTGELFF. The CDR3 DNA reads as TGTGCCAGTAGTATCGGTCAAAACACCGGGGAGCTGTTTTTT. The chain has TRBV19 and TRBJ2-2; no reliable D call. The CDR3 consists of 14 residues. Germline CDR1 LNHDA, CDR2 SQIVND (reference sequence). V was pared by 3 bases and J by 2 bases, with 7 bases between.

This clone occurred a few times. The chain is built from TRBV5-6 and TRBJ2-5, with D possibly TRBD2 on 6 matching bases. V shed 4 bases and J shed 4 bases, with 20 bases lying between them. The CDR3 contains 16 residues. Germline V gene data show CDR1 as SGHDT and CDR2 as YYEEEE. DNA of the CDR3: TGTGCCAGCAGCCCGCAACGACGGGTGGGGGGAGAGACCCAGTACTTC. Its protein is CASSPQRRVGGETQYF.

This clone has just a few counts. V and J are TRBV2 and TRBJ1-2; D remains ambiguous. Germline V gene lookup returns CDR1 SNHLY and CDR2 FYNNEI. The V end was cut by 6 bases, the J end by 1 base, with 3 bases between. The CDR3 loop spans 11 amino acids. The CDR3 here is CASSGNYGYTF. DNA of the CDR3: TGTGCCAGCAGCGGTAACTATGGCTACACCTTC.

This clone showed up just a few times. The V gene is TRBV2, the J gene TRBJ1-3, with 7 nucleotides matching TRBD1. The germline V gene has CDR1 SNHLY and CDR2 FYNNEI. The CDR3 loop spans 13 amino acids. V lost 7 bases to trimming and J lost 4 bases; unmatched junction nucleotides: 4. This chain's CDR3 is CASKGQIGNTIYF. Here the CDR3 DNA reads TGTGCCAGCAAGGGACAGATAGGAAACACCATATATTTT.